Listed here are 25 T cell receptor beta chains from one sample, sequenced in a study of brain metastases from non-small cell lung cancer. Clones were sequenced by immunoSEQ multiplex PCR, and TCRdb holds only the in-frame ones, with some missing. The repertoire holds 4,500 or so clones, with about 86% as singletons. The source material was primary lung tumor tissue. All receptors derive from a donor at least 40 years old with non-small cell lung cancer.

CDR3 protein: CASSYAGYTEAFF. CDR3 DNA sequence: TGTGCCAGCAGTTACGCGGGGTATACTGAAGCTTTCTTT. This sequence joins TRBV6-2 or TRBV6-3 and TRBJ1-1; the D is unclear. V was trimmed by 2 bases and J by 5 bases, leaving 9 bases between them. CDR3 length: 13 residues. The germline V gene encodes CDR1 MNHEY and CDR2 SVGEGT.

J is TRBJ1-2 and V is TRBV3-1 (or the pseudogene TRBV3-2); 9 bases are shared with TRBD1. The germline CDR1 and CDR2 sequences are LGHDT and YNNKEL (reference sequence). J lost 5 bases, V lost 4 bases, and 8 bases had no gene match. The CDR3 length is 15 residues. The CDR3 DNA is TGTGCCAGCAGCCGGCGGACAGGGGTTAATTATGGCTACACCTTC. This translates into CASSRRTGVNYGYTF.

V usage is TRBV7-2 and J usage is TRBJ2-1, with D possibly called TRBD1 or TRBD2 (6 bases each). There are 15 residues in the CDR3. Germline lookup yields CDR1 SGHTA and CDR2 FQGNSA. V lost 7 bases, J lost 12 bases, and 25 bases lay in between. This CDR3 is CASTQTPGAQVGQFF. Here the CDR3 DNA reads TGTGCCAGCACCCAAACGCCGGGGGCCCAGGTGGGGCAGTTCTTC.

The V and J genes are TRBV6-2 or TRBV6-3 and TRBJ1-1, with no clear D. The CDR3 has 13 amino acids. Germline assignment: CDR1 MNHEY and CDR2 SVGEGT. V was pared by 5 bases and J by 1 base, with 8 bases between. The CDR3 reads CASSTEENTEAFF. The CDR3, as DNA: TGTGCCAGCAGTACCGAGGAGAACACTGAAGCTTTCTTT.

The chain recombines TRBV2 with TRBJ2-7, with D tentatively TRBD1 (6 bases). Germline CDR1 is SNHLY and CDR2 is FYNNEI. V was cut by 4 bases and J by 2 bases, with 15 bases left in between. The CDR3 is 15 residues long. Written as DNA, the CDR3 is TGTGCCAGCAGTGGATACAGGGATTCTCCCTACGAGCAGTACGTC. Protein: CASSGYRDSPYEQYV.

This chain connects TRBV6-5 to TRBJ1-1; 7 nucleotides agree with TRBD1. Trimming cost V 5 bases and J 6 bases; bases outside gene matches: 12. The CDR3 covers 15 residues. Germline assignment: CDR1 MNHEY and CDR2 SVGAGI. CDR3 sequence: CASSQRTGLVPEAFF. The CDR3 DNA reads TGTGCCAGCAGTCAACGGACAGGCCTAGTCCCTGAAGCTTTCTTT.

V gene TRBV6-2 or TRBV6-3 combines with J gene TRBJ1-2; D gene ambiguous. Between the trimmed V and J ends, which lost 0 bases and 3 bases, there was a span of 17 bases. The CDR3 has 17 residues. The V gene's germline CDR1 is MNHEY and CDR2 SVGEGT. The CDR3 reads CASSYSPMTPVDYGYTF. The CDR3, as DNA: TGTGCCAGCAGTTACTCCCCTATGACCCCGGTTGACTATGGCTACACCTTC.

The chain recombines TRBV19 with TRBJ2-5; 7 bases are a match to TRBD2. CDR1 LNHDA and CDR2 SQIVND come from the germline V gene (reference sequence). This CDR3 spans 13 amino acids. Trimming removed 4 bases from V and 5 bases from J; junction bases left unmatched: 4. The CDR3 DNA sequence: TGTGCCAGTAGTACGGGACTAACGGAGACCCAGTACTTC. Encoded protein: CASSTGLTETQYF.

The rearrangement joins TRBV6-5 to TRBJ1-1, with D perhaps TRBD1 (5 bases). Germline V CDR1 and CDR2: MNHEY, SVGAGI. The CDR3 has 14 amino acids. With 0 bases removed from V and 6 bases from J, the gap between germline ends came to 11 bases. The CDR3 nucleotides read TGTGCCAGCAGTTACTCGAGAACACAGGCTGAAGCTTTCTTT. Protein product: CASSYSRTQAEAFF.

This clone was found once. This rearrangement joins TRBV5-6 to TRBJ2-2; D unresolved. This CDR3 region has 13 residues. Germline V gives CDR1 SGHDT, CDR2 YYEEEE. The germline V and J ends were trimmed by 2 bases and 5 bases, with 7 bases remaining between them. The CDR3 DNA reads TGTGCCAGCAGCTTCGTGGGTACCGGGGAGCTGTTTTTT. This sequence encodes CASSFVGTGELFF.

The V and J genes are TRBV3-1 (or the pseudogene TRBV3-2) and TRBJ1-6, with 8 bases lining up with TRBD1. The CDR3 has 17 residues. Trimming took 0 bases from V and 3 from J; bases not matched to a gene: 4. Germline CDR1 and CDR2: LGHDT and YNNKEL (reference sequence). The CDR3 here is CASSQEAGQGYNSPLHF. CDR3 bases: TGTGCCAGCAGCCAAGAAGCAGGACAGGGCTATAATTCACCCCTCCACTTT.

The V and J genes are TRBV24-1 and TRBJ1-2; no clear D. The V gene lost 2 bases and the J gene lost 6 bases, with 9 bases spanning the gap. The CDR3 is made up of 13 amino acids. Germline CDR1 and CDR2: KGHDR and SFDVKD. The DNA for the CDR3 is TGTGCCACCAGTGATTCCGCCGGACATGGCTACACCTTC. Protein: CATSDSAGHGYTF.

This rearrangement joins TRBV7-3 to TRBJ2-7; 15 nucleotides line up with TRBD2. V trimming: 1 base; J trimming: 4 bases; junction bases outside the gene matches: 8. CDR3 size: 18 residues. CDR1 is SGHTA, CDR2 FQGTGA, per germline. CDR3 coding DNA: TGTGCCAGCAGCTTAAGCTTCTCCGGGACTAGCGGGGGGTACGAGCAGTACGTC. Translated, it gives CASSLSFSGTSGGYEQYV.

The V and J genes are TRBV4-3 and TRBJ1-6; D remains unclear. Germline-derived CDR1 and CDR2 are LGHNA and YSLEER. The CDR3 runs 16 residues. Trimming removed 1 base from V and 7 bases from J, with 14 bases in between. The CDR3 region is CASSQGARIPNSPLHF. The CDR3 DNA reads TGCGCCAGCAGCCAAGGAGCGCGGATCCCCAATTCACCCCTCCACTTT.

The chain combines TRBV3-1 (or the pseudogene TRBV3-2) with TRBJ2-1; D might be TRBD2 (6 bases). V was cut by 7 bases and J by 6 bases, with 13 bases left in between. Germline CDR1 LGHDT, CDR2 YNNKEL (reference sequence). The CDR3 spans 13 residues. In DNA, the CDR3 is TGTGCCAGCAACGCGGCGGGGTTCAATGAGCAGTTCTTC. The encoded protein is CASNAAGFNEQFF.

This chain links TRBV7-9 with TRBJ2-7; D perhaps matches TRBD1 (6 bases). CDR1 SEHNR and CDR2 FQNEAQ come from the germline V gene (reference sequence). Trimming removed 3 bases at V and 2 bases at J, with 8 bases between. There are 13 residues in the CDR3. CDR3 sequence reads: CASSFGQTYEQYV. For the CDR3, the DNA is TGTGCCAGCAGCTTTGGACAGACCTACGAGCAGTACGTC.

The gene calls are TRBV5-1 and TRBJ1-3; D is perhaps TRBD1 (5 bases). This CDR3 is 15 amino acids long. The germline V gene encodes CDR1 SGHRS and CDR2 YFSETQ. With 4 bases removed from V and 0 bases from J, the gap between germline ends came to 11 bases. The CDR3 sequence is CASSARGDSGNTIYF. The CDR3 nucleotides are TGCGCCAGCAGCGCGCGGGGGGACTCTGGAAACACCATATATTTT.

About this clone: Sequence at one end of the junction differs from germline and may be a read error. This sample includes further DNA sequences coding for the same CDR3. The J gene is TRBJ2-3, the V gene TRBV4-3; no firm D call. The V gene's germline CDR1 is LGHNA and CDR2 YSLEER. This CDR3 has 14 residues. The CDR3 spells CASSPIGVTDTQYF. For the CDR3, the DNA is TGCGCCAGCAGCCCCATCGGCGTCACAGATACGCAATATTTT.

This clone is large within its sample. The chain uses TRBV5-5 and TRBJ2-3; D call uncertain. V lost 7 bases to trimming and J lost 0 bases, with 12 bases between them. Germline lookup yields CDR1 SGHKS and CDR2 YYEKEE (reference sequence). The CDR3 is 14 residues long. The CDR3 reads CASPGARSTDTQYF. The CDR3 nucleotides are TGTGCCAGCCCCGGAGCGAGGAGCACAGATACGCAGTATTTT.

The chain recombines TRBV5-1 with TRBJ1-2; tentative D call: TRBD1 (5 bases). With 0 bases removed from V and 8 bases from J, the gap between germline ends came to 17 bases. CDR3 size: 15 residues. From germline, CDR1 is SGHRS and CDR2 YFSETQ. The CDR3 spells CASSLEGSRAGGYTF. The CDR3 DNA sequence: TGCGCCAGCAGCTTGGAGGGGAGCAGGGCCGGCGGCTACACCTTC.

The chain uses TRBV6-5 and TRBJ1-1; a possible D gene is TRBD1 (6 bases). Looked up from germline, CDR1 is MNHEY and CDR2 is SVGAGI. This CDR3 has 13 amino acids. Trimming took 3 bases from V and 10 from J, leaving 15 bases between them. The CDR3 protein is CASSYRGPGAAFF. For the CDR3, the DNA is TGTGCCAGCAGTTATCGGGGTCCAGGGGCAGCTTTCTTT.

This chain uses TRBV10-3 with TRBJ1-1; D is possibly TRBD1 (6 bases). The CDR3 covers 15 residues. Trimming cost V 0 bases and J 2 bases, with 10 bases left between them. The germline V gene has CDR1 ENHRY and CDR2 SYGVKD. CDR3 region: CAISESRTVNTEAFF. In DNA form, the CDR3 reads TGTGCCATCAGTGAGTCCAGGACAGTAAACACTGAAGCTTTCTTT.

The J gene is TRBJ2-3, the V gene TRBV3-1 (or the pseudogene TRBV3-2); no reliable D call. The CDR3 loop spans 12 amino acids. Germline V gives CDR1 LGHDT, CDR2 YNNKEL (reference sequence). Trimming shortened V by 8 bases and J by 1 base, and 7 bases separated the two germline ends. The CDR3 region is CASVDRTDTQYF. CDR3 nucleotides: TGTGCCAGCGTGGACCGCACAGATACGCAGTATTTT.

The rearrangement links TRBV5-1 to TRBJ2-2; no firm D call. The CDR3 covers 14 residues. V was trimmed by 4 bases and J by 3 bases, leaving 10 bases between them. CDR1 and CDR2 from the germline V gene are SGHRS and YFSETQ. This CDR3 reads CASSLGPDTGELFF. The CDR3 DNA sequence: TGCGCCAGCAGCCTCGGGCCAGACACCGGGGAGCTGTTTTTT.

The chain employs TRBV6-5 and TRBJ1-2; weak D call: TRBD1 (6 bases). The V gene's germline CDR1 is MNHEY and CDR2 SVGAGI. The CDR3 totals 13 residues. V lost 7 bases and J lost 7, with 16 bases in between. CDR3 DNA: TGTGCCAGCACGTACAACAGGGCTGGTGGCTACACCTTC. Encoded protein: CASTYNRAGGYTF.